The TCR beta chain under discussion was sequenced for a study of response to subunit inactivated influenza vaccine. MiXCR was run by TCRdb on the RT-PCR reads, yielding one entry per CDR3 protein. The sample includes 800,000 to 1,000,000 distinct CDR3 sequences, 21% of them seen just once. Study conclusions and caveats: A suggestion made by the authors is that each seasonal influenza vaccination recruits few new T cells.

Germline CDR1 LNHDA, CDR2 SQIVND (reference sequence). This CDR3 has 14 residues. Trimming took 3 bases from V and 4 from J, leaving 12 bases between them. This clonotype appeared a few times. Its antigen is unidentified. The sequence was collected from a man aged 50 to 60 who received an inactivated influenza vaccine. The sample was PBMCs from blood, taken 5 days after vaccination. The rearrangement joins TRBV19 to TRBJ1-1, with D possibly TRBD1 on 6 matching bases. Here the CDR3 DNA reads TGTGCCAGTAGTATTGTCGGGACACCCACTGAAGCTTTCTTT. It translates to CASSIVGTPTEAFF.